One and the same sample provided the 31 T cell receptor beta chains below, sequenced in a study of early T cells in non-severe SARS-CoV-2 infection. MiXCR, applied by TCRdb to the 5' RACE reads, yields one record per CDR3 protein. Found here are about 110,000 distinct CDR3 sequences, over 10% of them singletons; the top ten hold around 2.9%. The specimen sequenced was whole blood. The receptors come from an adult who was a healthcare worker with PCR-confirmed SARS-CoV-2 infection or an uninfected control (not recorded which).

In its sample, this clonotype was seen many times. This chain joins TRBV6-5 and TRBJ1-2, with 10 bases aligning to TRBD1. CDR1 and CDR2 (germline): MNHEY, SVGAGI. The CDR3 extends over 14 amino acids. V gave up 8 bases and J gave up 14 bases; unmatched junction bases: 17. CDR3 sequence: CASLLNPGQGGETF. Written as DNA, the CDR3 is TGTGCCAGCCTCCTAAACCCCGGACAGGGGGGAGAGACCTTC.

This clonotype was detected a few times. This chain joins TRBV29-1 and TRBJ1-5; tentative D call: TRBD1 (5 bases). V was pared by 7 bases and J by 4 bases, with 11 bases between. Germline values: CDR1 SQVTM, CDR2 ANQGSEA. CDR3 length equals 12 residues. As DNA, the CDR3 is TGCAGCGCAGGAGGGGAAAATCAGCCCCAGCATTTT. Amino acids: CSAGGENQPQHF.

This clonotype was detected many times. The chain has TRBV3-1 and TRBJ1-2; 9 positions match TRBD1. This CDR3 is 14 amino acids long. Germline V lookup: CDR1 LGHDT, CDR2 YNNKEL (reference sequence). V lost 2 bases, J lost 6 bases, and 4 bases stayed unmatched. The CDR3 DNA reads as TGTGCCAGCAGCCAACTGGACAGGGGTCATGGCTACACCTTC. Encoded protein: CASSQLDRGHGYTF.

CDR3 in amino acids: CATSDFVGGSGNEQFF. The CDR3 DNA reads TGTGCCACCAGTGATTTTGTTGGCGGGAGTGGCAATGAGCAGTTCTTC. The chain combines TRBV24-1 with TRBJ2-1; 7 bases are shared with TRBD2. The trim removed 1 base at V and 6 bases at J, leaving 8 bases unmatched. Germline V CDR1 and CDR2: KGHDR, SFDVKD. CDR3 length equals 16 residues.

This clonotype occurred many times. The J gene is TRBJ1-4, the V gene TRBV6-1, with D tentatively TRBD1 (6 bases). Trimming removed 6 bases at V and 7 bases at J, with 15 bases between. This CDR3 comprises 14 residues. CDR1 and CDR2 from the germline V gene are MNHNS and SASEGT. The CDR3 region is CASRVQGGSEKLFF. The CDR3 bases are TGTGCCAGCAGAGTACAGGGAGGCAGTGAAAAACTGTTTTTT.

This clonotype was seen a few times. The chain links TRBV9 to TRBJ2-1; no firm D call. This CDR3 comprises 15 residues. Germline CDR1 and CDR2: SGDLS and YYNGEE. Trimming took off 4 bases at V and 0 bases at J, with 11 bases between the two ends. CDR3 coding DNA: TGTGCCAGCAGCCCAGGATCGAGCTCCTACAATGAGCAGTTCTTC. Its protein product is CASSPGSSSYNEQFF.

Only a few counts were recorded for this clonotype. The chain employs TRBV24-1 and TRBJ1-5, with D perhaps TRBD1 (6 bases). Deletions cut 9 bases from V and 3 bases from J, with 17 bases between. The CDR3 sequence is 15 residues long. Germline V lookup: CDR1 KGHDR, CDR2 SFDVKD. CDR3 residues: CATGDTSGANQPQHF. Here the CDR3 DNA reads TGTGCCACCGGAGACACCTCGGGGGCCAATCAGCCCCAGCATTTT.

About this clonotype itself: Being one base from a much bigger clone, this may be a read error. This sequence joins TRBV10-2 and TRBJ2-5; D may be TRBD1 (6 bases). Germline CDR1 is WSHSY and CDR2 is SAAADI. The CDR3 loop spans 15 amino acids. CDR3 protein: CTSRRQAWDAETQYF. The CDR3 coding sequence is TGCACCAGCAGGAGACAGGCCTGGGATGCGGAGACCCAGTACTTC.

This clonotype was seen at least ten times. The rearrangement joins TRBV6-1 to TRBJ2-3; TRBD2 is a possible D gene (7 bases). This CDR3 contains 16 residues. V was trimmed by 6 bases and J by 5 bases, leaving 21 bases between them. Per germline, CDR1 MNHNS and CDR2 SASEGT. For the CDR3, the DNA is TGTGCCAGCAGCCCTACTCCGGGGGGCGGCGGAGATACGCAGTATTTT. It yields the protein CASSPTPGGGGDTQYF.

This clonotype was counted many times. The chain couples TRBV28 to TRBJ2-5; 7 bases fit TRBD1. The CDR3 contains 14 residues. Unmatched junction bases numbered 4, after V lost 3 bases and J lost 3 bases. CDR1 and CDR2 from the germline V gene are MDHEN and SYDVKM. The CDR3 DNA follows: TGTGCCAGCAGTTTCCTAGACAGGGAAGAGACCCAGTACTTC. It specifies CASSFLDREETQYF.

At least ten counts were recorded for this clonotype. The chain has TRBV12-3 or TRBV12-4 and TRBJ1-1, with D uncertain. The V end lost 1 base, the J end lost 0 bases, and 9 bases lay between the germline ends. This CDR3 region has 15 residues. The DNA of the CDR3 is TGTGCCAGCAGTTTAGAGAGTCGGTTGAACACTGAAGCTTTCTTT. The encoded protein is CASSLESRLNTEAFF.

In its sample, this clonotype was seen a few times. The V call is TRBV5-4, the J call TRBJ2-7, with TRBD2 matching over 13 bases. The CDR3 has 17 residues. The germline V gene has CDR1 SGHNT and CDR2 YYREEE (reference sequence). The V and J ends lost 4 bases and 6 bases, in that order; junction bases with no gene match: 13. The CDR3 reads CASSPGTSGIGGLEQYF. The CDR3 coding sequence is TGTGCCAGCAGCCCCGGGACTAGCGGGATTGGGGGTCTCGAGCAGTACTTC. Full variable domain (outside the CDR3, taken from reference TRBV5-4 and TRBJ2-7): ETGVTQSPTHLIKTRGQQVTLRCSSQSGHNTVSWYQQALGQGPQFIFQYYREEENGRGNFPPRFSGLQFPNYSSELNVNALELDDSALYLCASSPGTSGIGGLEQYFGPGTRLTVT.

The chain has TRBV5-5 and TRBJ2-2; TRBD1 aligns across 8 bases. Trimming cost V 3 bases and J 4 bases; bases outside gene matches: 5. Germline V gene data show CDR1 as SGHKS and CDR2 as YYEKEE (reference sequence). The CDR3 extends over 15 amino acids. In DNA, the CDR3 is TGTGCCAGCAGCTCCCGGACAGGGACCACCGGGGAGCTGTTTTTT. Encoded protein: CASSSRTGTTGELFF. Looking up the rest from reference TRBV5-5 and TRBJ2-2 gives the full variable domain: DAGVTQSPTHLIKTRGQQVTLRCSPISGHKSVSWYQQVLGQGPQFIFQYYEKEERGRGNFPDRFSARQFPNYSSELNVNALLLGDSALYLCASSSRTGTTGELFFGEGSRLTVL.

This clonotype was counted only a few times. The chain uses TRBV28 and TRBJ1-2, with D perhaps TRBD1 (5 bases). The CDR3 is 16 amino acids. Trimming removed 5 bases from V and 3 bases from J, with 19 bases in between. CDR1 is MDHEN, CDR2 SYDVKM, per germline. The CDR3 sequence is CASSVRDGVGDYGYTF. DNA of the CDR3: TGTGCCAGCAGTGTGCGGGACGGCGTGGGTGACTATGGCTACACCTTC.

In its sample, this clonotype was seen many times. The chain employs TRBV7-9 and TRBJ2-1; TRBD2 matches at 9 bases. The germline V gene encodes CDR1 SEHNR and CDR2 FQNEAQ (reference sequence). Trimming at V came to 5 bases and at J to 7 bases, leaving 15 bases not matched to a gene. The CDR3 covers 17 residues. The CDR3 region is CASSTGGLSGSRNEQFF. The DNA for the CDR3 is TGTGCCAGCAGCACAGGAGGTCTTAGCGGGAGCCGGAATGAGCAGTTCTTC.

This clonotype was detected a few times. This chain links TRBV20-1 with TRBJ2-2, with a tentative D call TRBD1 (6 bases). Deletions cut 0 bases from V and 0 bases from J, with 14 bases between. This CDR3 is 17 amino acids long. Germline V gene lookup returns CDR1 DFQATT and CDR2 SNEGSKA (reference sequence). The CDR3 DNA follows: TGCAGTGCTAGAGATGCCCTGGGGGCACCGAACACCGGGGAGCTGTTTTTT. Its translation is CSARDALGAPNTGELFF.

The V and J genes are TRBV7-6 and TRBJ2-7, with TRBD1 as a possible D gene (7 bases). The CDR3 runs to 16 residues. V lost 2 bases and J lost 2, with 16 bases in between. Germline lookup yields CDR1 SGHVS and CDR2 FNYEAQ. CDR3 sequence reads: CASSLPPTGEAYEQYF. The CDR3 DNA reads TGTGCCAGCAGCTTACCCCCCACAGGGGAGGCCTACGAGCAGTACTTC.

This clonotype came up a few times. The chain uses TRBV18 and TRBJ2-1, with TRBD2 as a possible D gene (6 bases). V was cut by 3 bases and J by 8 bases, with 17 bases left in between. This CDR3 spans 15 amino acids. Per the germline V gene, CDR1 is KGHSH and CDR2 is LQKENI. For the CDR3, the DNA is TGTGCCAGCTCACCTCTACTAGCATCAGTGGATGAGCAGTTCTTC. It yields the protein CASSPLLASVDEQFF.

This clonotype has a count of ten or more. The genes are TRBV7-6 and TRBJ1-5; D is perhaps TRBD1 (6 bases). The CDR3 spans 18 residues. V was pared by 5 bases and J by 2 bases, with 22 bases between. Germline V gene lookup returns CDR1 SGHVS and CDR2 FNYEAQ. Here the CDR3 reads CASSPWGVTSGGNQPQHF. The DNA for the CDR3 is TGTGCCAGCAGCCCGTGGGGGGTGACATCAGGGGGCAATCAGCCCCAGCATTTT. Full variable domain (remainder filled in from reference TRBV7-6 and TRBJ1-5): GAGVSQSPRYKVTKRGQDVALRCDPISGHVSLYWYRQALGQGPEFLTYFNYEAQQDKSGLPNDRFSAERPEGSISTLTIQRTEQRDSAMYRCASSPWGVTSGGNQPQHFGDGTRLSIL.

Ten or more counts support this clonotype. The V and J genes are TRBV12-3 or TRBV12-4 and TRBJ2-7, with D possibly being TRBD1 (6 bases). Deletions cut 6 bases from V and 0 bases from J, with 15 bases between. This CDR3 has 15 amino acids. The CDR3 region is CASSPGTPSSYEQYF. CDR3 coding DNA: TGTGCCAGCAGCCCTGGGACACCAAGCTCCTACGAGCAGTACTTC.

The sample holds a few counts of this clonotype. The V gene is TRBV20-1, the J gene TRBJ2-7; TRBD1 might be the D (5 bases). The CDR3 is 14 residues long. Trimming left V 1 base short and J 0 bases short, with 10 bases between. Per germline, CDR1 DFQATT and CDR2 SNEGSKA (reference sequence). The CDR3 DNA reads as TGCAGTGCTAGAGGACAGCTTAGCTCCTACGAGCAGTACTTC. Protein: CSARGQLSSYEQYF.

This clonotype was observed a handful of times. The chain has TRBV29-1 and TRBJ1-2; D is ambiguous. The CDR3 has 11 amino acids. Germline loops: CDR1 SQVTM, CDR2 ANQGSEA. V was cut by 4 bases and J by 8 bases, with 11 bases left in between. The CDR3 bases are TGCAGCGTTGGGGAATTACGGGGCTACACCTTC. It translates to CSVGELRGYTF.

The chain carries TRBV5-6 and TRBJ2-2, with D unresolved. The length of the CDR3 is 17 residues. V lost 2 bases to trimming and J lost 5 bases, with 19 bases between them. Germline-derived CDR1 and CDR2 are SGHDT and YYEEEE. The CDR3, as DNA: TGTGCCAGCAGCTTTTCTGTCGTGTGGGGTTTGACCGGGGAGCTGTTTTTT. Translating gives CASSFSVVWGLTGELFF.

The V gene is TRBV7-6, the J gene TRBJ1-1; D is unclear. The V gene lost 0 bases and the J gene lost 0 bases, with 17 bases spanning the gap. Germline CDR1 reads SGHVS; CDR2 reads FNYEAQ. The length of the CDR3 is 18 residues. CDR3 region: CASSLANVETEMNTEAFF. The CDR3 region has the DNA TGTGCCAGCAGCTTAGCGAATGTAGAAACGGAGATGAACACTGAAGCTTTCTTT.

For this clonotype: Just one base apart from a much larger clone, this may be a read error. The chain combines TRBV18 with TRBJ2-7; D might be TRBD1 (6 bases). Looked up from germline, CDR1 is KGHSH and CDR2 is LQKENI. This CDR3 is built from 14 residues. The CDR3 DNA reads as TGTGCCAGCTCACCACCGACAGGCCCCTACGGGCAGTACTTC. The encoded protein is CASSPPTGPYGQYF.

The chain carries TRBV7-6 and TRBJ2-3; D is ambiguous. The CDR3 is 15 amino acids. Trimming took 3 bases from V and 0 from J, leaving 10 bases between them. CDR1 is SGHVS, CDR2 FNYEAQ, per germline. The CDR3 here is CASSLGRTSTDTQYF. Written as DNA, the CDR3 is TGTGCCAGCAGCTTGGGTCGTACTAGCACAGATACGCAGTATTTT. Filled out from reference TRBV7-6 and TRBJ2-3, the complete variable domain reads GAGVSQSPRYKVTKRGQDVALRCDPISGHVSLYWYRQALGQGPEFLTYFNYEAQQDKSGLPNDRFSAERPEGSISTLTIQRTEQRDSAMYRCASSLGRTSTDTQYFGPGTRLTVL.

The rearrangement uses TRBV6-1 and TRBJ1-5, with unresolved D. V gave up 3 bases and J gave up 1 base, with 16 bases separating them. Looked up from germline, CDR1 is MNHNS and CDR2 is SASEGT. This CDR3 is built from 17 residues. The CDR3 here is CASSDTLRTGSNQPQHF. The DNA for the CDR3 is TGTGCCAGCAGTGATACGCTTAGGACGGGAAGCAATCAGCCCCAGCATTTT.

The chain employs TRBV12-5 and TRBJ1-2; D is unclear. Trimming removed 5 bases at V and 7 bases at J, with 14 bases between. The CDR3 length is 13 residues. Per germline, CDR1 LGHNT and CDR2 FRNRAP. CDR3 amino acids: CASGPTLSAGYTF. The CDR3, as DNA: TGTGCTAGTGGTCCTACCCTGAGCGCTGGCTACACCTTC.

The sample holds many counts of this clonotype. No conserved phenylalanine or tryptophan is present at the end of the CDR3, so a read error is the likely explanation. V usage is TRBV7-9 and J usage is TRBJ1-6; D is unclear. This CDR3 is built from 14 residues. Per the germline V gene, CDR1 is SEHNR and CDR2 is FQNEAQ (reference sequence). Trimming cost V 1 base and J 8 bases, with 9 bases left between them. The CDR3 protein is CASSLVDWDSPLHS. DNA of the CDR3: TGTGCCAGCAGCTTAGTGGACTGGGATTCACCCCTCCACTCT.

The table lists this clonotype with a few counts. The rearrangement uses TRBV11-3 and TRBJ1-1, with D uncertain. Germline CDR1 SGHNT, CDR2 YENEEA. Trimming left V 1 base short and J 7 bases short, with 4 bases between. The CDR3 is 11 residues long. CDR3 protein: CASSLVGEAFF. CDR3 coding DNA: TGTGCCAGCAGCTTAGTGGGTGAAGCTTTCTTT.

This clonotype has more than one count but fewer than ten. The V call is TRBV6-4, the J call TRBJ1-6; D gene ambiguous. Trimming cost V 0 bases and J 9 bases, with 12 bases left between them. The germline V gene has CDR1 MRHNA and CDR2 SNTAGT. The CDR3 spans 15 residues. The CDR3 loop is CASSDSIGLGSPLHF. As DNA, the CDR3 is TGTGCCAGCAGTGACTCGATAGGGTTAGGTTCACCCCTCCACTTT.